This TCR beta chain was profiled in a study of blood T cell repertoires in COVID-19. Libraries were prepared by immunoSEQ multiplex PCR; TCRdb keeps only in-frame clonotypes and omits some of them. The table has 150,000 or so clones, roughly 80% seen once. The V and J ends lost 4 bases and 6 bases, in that order; junction bases with no gene match: 3. Germline V CDR1 and CDR2: GTSNPN, SVGIG (reference sequence). The CDR3 length is 13 residues. This TCR was recovered from a woman between 45 and 65 years old with active or convalescent COVID-19. Sample: peripheral blood. V gene TRBV30 combines with J gene TRBJ1-6; TRBD1 agrees at 7 bases. The CDR3 region is CAWNYRGNSPLHF. CDR3 DNA: TGTGCCTGGAACTACAGGGGTAATTCACCCCTCCACTTT.